Listed below are T cell receptor beta chains from one sample, sequenced in a study of T cell clonotyping in hematopoietic cell transplantation. Here immunoSEQ multiplex PCR was the method, and the copy in TCRdb shows in-frame clones only, minus some. The sample has 12,000 or so clones; roughly nine tenths are singletons. The specimen was peripheral blood mononuclear cells. The origin of the receptors is a human donor who either received an allogeneic hematopoietic cell transplant for a myeloid malignancy or was a related donor (not recorded which). Some clones in this sample may be carry-over from other donors' samples. Both conserved end residues are trimmed from each CDR3.

v_call	j_call	cdr3_aa
TRBV15	TRBJ2-5	ATSPHPLGPQETQY
TRBV2	TRBJ1-5	ASSRDISNQPQH
TRBV11-3	TRBJ2-1	ASSLDFRGRYNEQF
TRBV6-5	TRBJ1-2	ASSPRQGVLGYT
TRBV19	TRBJ2-3	ASSARDSVEDTQY
TRBV7-9	TRBJ1-4	ASSQGDNGKLF
TRBV7-7	TRBJ2-5	ASSLGTGKRETQY
TRBV5-1	TRBJ2-2	ASSSGQGEAGELF
TRBV27	TRBJ2-7	ASSFLDRVSNRRYEQY
TRBV15	TRBJ1-2	ATSSGQNYGYT
TRBV27	TRBJ2-7	ASSLRGQHYEQY
TRBV4-3	TRBJ2-5	ASSQTGSGGGKTQY
TRBV4-3	TRBJ2-7	ASSQETGQGGVEQY
TRBV2	TRBJ1-2	ASSETGNYGYT
TRBV11-1	TRBJ2-5	ASSLVAGGVETQY
TRBV30	TRBJ1-5	AWSGGAMGNQPQH
TRBV19	TRBJ1-5	ASRSGPWSNQPQH
TRBV9	TRBJ1-1	ASSPGQGAWSTEAF
TRBV12-5	TRBJ2-7	ASNTGRHYEQY
TRBV5-1	TRBJ1-1	ASSSAPTEAEAF
TRBV2	TRBJ1-5	ASTKGQVNQPQH
TRBV10-3	TRBJ1-2	AISTDRVHGYT
TRBV5-4	TRBJ2-7	ASSFPGRQGAYEQY
TRBV9	TRBJ2-7	ASSVARDSQTYEQY
TRBV7-2	TRBJ1-1	ASSPGLSGRTEAF
TRBV27	TRBJ1-2	ASSWGQGNYGYT
TRBV4-3	TRBJ1-2	ASSQDWGSPYGYT
TRBV5-5	TRBJ1-1	ASSWTVAEAF
TRBV9	TRBJ2-3	ASSVRRGTDTQY
TRBV19	TRBJ2-4	ASSIKGRGGGGLAKNIQY
TRBV5-1	TRBJ2-3	ASRSGAGPGDTQY
TRBV15	TRBJ1-3	ATSRDGRGSGNTIY
TRBV7-2	TRBJ2-7	ASSLMAFSYEQY
TRBV5-1	TRBJ2-6	ASSLDRARALSLAGANVLT
TRBV7-9	TRBJ1-1	ASIQEWGTEAF
TRBV29-1	TRBJ2-7	SVTTGRGVREQY
TRBV27	TRBJ1-4	ASSYRGITTNEKLF
TRBV6-1	TRBJ2-7	ASIYGYYEQY
TRBV5-5	TRBJ1-3	ASSLSGAIY
TRBV4-1	TRBJ2-5	ASRPSTGRPGETQY
TRBV10-3	TRBJ2-3	AISEQQSLTDTQY
TRBV19	TRBJ2-3	ASSFSGSYTDTQY
TRBV9	TRBJ1-5	ASSGTSNQPQH
TRBV2	TRBJ2-1	ASSMRQGNEQF
TRBV19	TRBJ1-3	ASSPGTTNTIY
TRBV5-6	TRBJ1-5	ASSLGVAQPQH
TRBV4-3	TRBJ1-1	ASSQDIGSQGTEAF
TRBV10-3	TRBJ2-3	AISIAGDTQY
TRBV9	TRBJ1-4	ASSVTGRNEKLF
TRBV4-2	TRBJ1-2	ASSQDFGQIYGYT
TRBV7-2	TRBJ2-5	ASSPNWLQETQY
TRBV19	TRBJ2-3	ASRKRRGGSDTQY
TRBV7-8	TRBJ2-7	ASSPGQGDEQY